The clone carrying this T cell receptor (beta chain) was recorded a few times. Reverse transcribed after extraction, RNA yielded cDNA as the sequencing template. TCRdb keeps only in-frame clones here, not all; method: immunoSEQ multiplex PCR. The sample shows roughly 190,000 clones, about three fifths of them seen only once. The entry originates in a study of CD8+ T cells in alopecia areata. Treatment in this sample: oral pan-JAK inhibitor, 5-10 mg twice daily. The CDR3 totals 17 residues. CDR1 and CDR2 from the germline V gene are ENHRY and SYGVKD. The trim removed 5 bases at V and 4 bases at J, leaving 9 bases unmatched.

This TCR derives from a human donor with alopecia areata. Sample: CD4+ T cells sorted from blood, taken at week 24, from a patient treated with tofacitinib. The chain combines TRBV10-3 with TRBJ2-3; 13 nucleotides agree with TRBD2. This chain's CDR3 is CAISTQLAGGLADTQYF. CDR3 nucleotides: TGTGCCATCAGTACGCAACTAGCGGGGGGGCTCGCAGATACGCAGTATTTT.